Listed here is a single TCR beta chain. The time point: newly diagnosed GD, antithyroid drugs for less than 3 months. The authors made the TCR library using RNA they extracted from PBMCs. Patients all came to the study from an endocrinology department in Xi'an, China. The germline V gene encodes CDR1 ENHRY and CDR2 SYGVKD. J lost 7 bases, V lost 7 bases, and 6 bases had no gene match. The CDR3 is 15 amino acids. To make TCR beta libraries, researchers used iRepertoire HTBI primers and Arm-PCR of CDR3 regions. TCRdb re-called the multiplex PCR reads with MiXCR, one entry per CDR3 protein. Of approximately 270,000 distinct CDR3 sequences listed, 18% are singletons. This entry comes from a study of regulatory T cells in long-lasting Graves disease. The overall study: Those Graves' patients who were newly diagnosed had been on antithyroid drugs under 3 months.

This same sample was also part of a study on T cells in Graves' hyperthyroidism and ophthalmopathy. As that study records: The TCR CDR3 was amplified in a first-round RT-PCR using the HTBI primer set.

V is TRBV10-3 and J is TRBJ1-6; TRBD1 agrees at 11 bases. The sequence was obtained from a woman younger than 45 with Graves disease. This material consisted of peripheral blood mononuclear cells (PBMCs), taken at new diagnosis, from a patient treated with antithyroid drugs. CDR3 in DNA: TGTGCCATCAAACGGACAGGGGGCTCAAATTCACCCCTCCACTTT. Protein: CAIKRTGGSNSPLHF.